This TCR beta chain stems from a study of blood T cell repertoires in COVID-19. Study summary: Sites across the United States, Italy and Spain contributed samples from acute and convalescent COVID-19. Sources were T cells, B-cell-depleted T cells, or PBMCs; the material itself was cDNA or gDNA.

The protocol was immunoSEQ multiplex PCR, while the TCRdb copy is restricted to in-frame clones and leaves out a portion. The sample gives over 100,000 clones, roughly 87% of which show up once; 11% is in the top ten. Germline V gives CDR1 SGHAT, CDR2 FQNNGV. The V end was cut by 1 base, the J end by 2 bases, with 11 bases between. The CDR3 contains 15 residues. The sequence derives from a man older than 75 with acute or convalescent COVID-19. Sequences were obtained from peripheral blood. This chain joins TRBV11-2 and TRBJ1-2; no clear D gene. CDR3 protein: CASSLVSFENYGYTF. The CDR3, as DNA: TGTGCCAGCAGCTTAGTTAGTTTTGAAAACTATGGCTACACCTTC.